This T cell receptor (beta chain) stems from a study of response to subunit inactivated influenza vaccine. TCRdb re-analysed the RT-PCR reads in MiXCR, keeping a single row per CDR3 protein. The repertoire holds approximately 700,000 distinct CDR3 sequences, with approximately 14% as singletons. Comment on this clonotype: Its antigen is unknown.

The germline V and J ends were trimmed by 4 bases and 5 bases, with 17 bases remaining between them. CDR3 length: 15 amino acids. Looked up from germline, CDR1 is MNHEY and CDR2 is SVGEGT. Study-wide results and caveats: The authors suggested that every seasonal influenza vaccination recruits few new T cells.

The chain recombines TRBV6-2 or TRBV6-3 with TRBJ2-5; no firm D call. The sequence came from a man aged 50 or older who received an inactivated influenza vaccine. The sample in question was PBMCs from blood, obtained roughly 2 weeks before vaccination. Written as DNA, the CDR3 is TGTGCCAGCAGTTCCCCTGACATCCCCGAGGAGACCCAGTACTTC. It encodes CASSSPDIPEETQYF.